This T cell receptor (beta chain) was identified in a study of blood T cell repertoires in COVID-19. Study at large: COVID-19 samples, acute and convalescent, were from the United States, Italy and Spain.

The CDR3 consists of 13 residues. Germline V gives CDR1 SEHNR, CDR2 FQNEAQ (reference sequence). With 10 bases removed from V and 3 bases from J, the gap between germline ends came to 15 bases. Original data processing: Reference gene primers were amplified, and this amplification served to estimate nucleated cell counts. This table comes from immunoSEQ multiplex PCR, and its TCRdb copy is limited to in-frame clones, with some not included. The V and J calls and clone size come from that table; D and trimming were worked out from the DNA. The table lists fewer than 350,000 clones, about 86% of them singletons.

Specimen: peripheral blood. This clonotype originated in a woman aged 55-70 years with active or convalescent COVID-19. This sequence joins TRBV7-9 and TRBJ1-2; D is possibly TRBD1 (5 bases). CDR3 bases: TGTGCCACTCAAGGGGTTATCGACTATGGCTACACCTTC. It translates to CATQGVIDYGYTF.